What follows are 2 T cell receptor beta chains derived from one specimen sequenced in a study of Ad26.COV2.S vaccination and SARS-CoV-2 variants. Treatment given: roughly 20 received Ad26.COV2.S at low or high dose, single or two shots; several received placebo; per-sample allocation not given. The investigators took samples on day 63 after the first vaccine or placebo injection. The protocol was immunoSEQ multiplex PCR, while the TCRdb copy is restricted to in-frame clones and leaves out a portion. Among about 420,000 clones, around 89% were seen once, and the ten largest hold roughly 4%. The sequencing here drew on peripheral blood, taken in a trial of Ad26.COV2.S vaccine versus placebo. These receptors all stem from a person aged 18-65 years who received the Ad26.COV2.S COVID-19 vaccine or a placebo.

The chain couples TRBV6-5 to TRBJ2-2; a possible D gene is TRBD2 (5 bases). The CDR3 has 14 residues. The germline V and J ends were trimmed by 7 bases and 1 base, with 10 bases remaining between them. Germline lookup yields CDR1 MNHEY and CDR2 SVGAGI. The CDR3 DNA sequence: TGTGCCAGCATACCCGCGGGGAACACCGGGGAGCTGTTTTTT. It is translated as CASIPAGNTGELFF.

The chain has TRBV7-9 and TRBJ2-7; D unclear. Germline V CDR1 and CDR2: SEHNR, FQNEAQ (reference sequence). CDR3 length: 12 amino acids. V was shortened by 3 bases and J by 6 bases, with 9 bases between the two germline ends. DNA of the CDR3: TGTGCCAGCAGCTTGTCAGTGGCCGAGCAGTACTTC. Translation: CASSLSVAEQYF. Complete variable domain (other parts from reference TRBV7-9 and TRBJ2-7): DTGVSQNPRHKITKRGQNVTFRCDPISEHNRLYWYRQTLGQGPEFLTYFQNEAQLEKSRLLSDRFSAERPKGSFSTLEIQRTEQGDSAMYLCASSLSVAEQYFGPGTRLTVT.